Below, 30 T cell receptor beta chains from the same sample are listed, as sequenced in a study of blood T cell repertoires in COVID-19. The method was immunoSEQ multiplex PCR; TCRdb's version includes in-frame clones alone and lacks a portion of them. The data contain roughly 190,000 clones, 75% to 90% of them singletons. What was sequenced was peripheral blood. The receptors originated from a man aged 25-40 years with acute or convalescent COVID-19.

The gene calls are TRBV4-2 and TRBJ2-5; D might be TRBD2 (5 bases). CDR3 length: 13 residues. The V gene lost 1 base and the J gene lost 5 bases, with 8 bases spanning the gap. The germline V gene encodes CDR1 LGHNA and CDR2 YNFKEQ. CDR3 bases: TGTGCCAGCAGCCAAGGGGAGAAGGAGACCCAGTACTTC. It translates to CASSQGEKETQYF.

This sequence joins TRBV11-1 and TRBJ2-4, with TRBD1 as a possible D gene (5 bases). The CDR3 loop spans 15 amino acids. V gave up 0 bases and J gave up 9 bases, with 15 bases separating them. Germline-derived CDR1 and CDR2 are SGHAT and FQDESV (reference sequence). CDR3 in DNA: TGTGCCAGCAGCTTAGCAGCCCAGGGAATCCCCATTCAGTACTTC. Translated, it gives CASSLAAQGIPIQYF.

The rearrangement uses TRBV6-1 and TRBJ1-6, with D tentatively TRBD1 (5 bases). Deletions cut 4 bases from V and 7 bases from J, with 17 bases between. Germline lookup yields CDR1 MNHNS and CDR2 SASEGT. The CDR3 length is 16 residues. CDR3: CASSVPGGVRNSPLHF. The DNA of the CDR3 is TGTGCCAGCAGTGTCCCCGGAGGGGTTAGGAATTCACCCCTCCACTTT.

The chain recombines TRBV10-2 with TRBJ2-1; 11 bases are shared with TRBD2. Losses at the gene ends were 9 bases for V and 0 bases for J; bases not matched to a gene: 4. The CDR3 spans 15 residues. CDR1 is WSHSY and CDR2 is SAAADI in the germline V gene. Here the CDR3 reads CASLAGGLSYNEQFF. CDR3 bases: TGCGCCAGTCTAGCGGGGGGTCTCTCCTACAATGAGCAGTTCTTC.

The chain uses TRBV11-2 and TRBJ2-3; 9 bases align to TRBD2. Germline assignment: CDR1 SGHAT and CDR2 FQNNGV. Trimming removed 4 bases from V and 1 base from J; junction bases left unmatched: 9. The CDR3 totals 17 residues. This CDR3 is CASSSMVLAGGTDTQYF. In nucleotides, the CDR3 is TGTGCCAGCAGCTCCATGGTCTTAGCGGGGGGCACAGATACGCAGTATTTT.

The chain joins TRBV5-1 to TRBJ2-5; D is ambiguous. The CDR3 consists of 13 residues. V was trimmed by 0 bases and J by 5 bases, leaving 8 bases between them. Germline CDR1 is SGHRS and CDR2 is YFSETQ. Written as DNA, the CDR3 is TGCGCCAGCAGCTTGGCGTGGCGGGAGACCCAGTACTTC. It translates to CASSLAWRETQYF.

This chain joins TRBV9 and TRBJ2-5; D is undetermined. Trimming took 0 bases from V and 5 from J, leaving 5 bases between them. This CDR3 spans 12 amino acids. Germline V lookup: CDR1 SGDLS, CDR2 YYNGEE. This chain's CDR3 is CASSVASETQYF. For the CDR3, the DNA is TGTGCCAGCAGCGTAGCTTCGGAGACCCAGTACTTC.

A single count supports this clone. This chain joins TRBV27 and TRBJ2-7; 9 positions match TRBD1. The CDR3 loop spans 14 amino acids. V trimming: 6 bases; J trimming: 7 bases; junction bases outside the gene matches: 10. The germline gives CDR1 MNHEY, CDR2 SMNVEV (reference sequence). CDR3 coding DNA: TGTGCCAGCAGCAAGGAAGGGACAGGGCGGGAGCAGTACTTC. Amino acids: CASSKEGTGREQYF.

The J gene is TRBJ2-1, the V gene TRBV11-3; D ambiguous. Trimming removed 5 bases at V and 7 bases at J, with 9 bases between. The length of the CDR3 is 12 residues. Germline assignment: CDR1 SGHNT and CDR2 YENEEA. The DNA of the CDR3 is TGTGCCAGCAGCACACTACCAAATGAGCAGTTCTTC. Protein sequence: CASSTLPNEQFF.

The chain carries TRBV18 and TRBJ1-5; D is undetermined. The CDR3 runs to 12 residues. Germline V gives CDR1 KGHSH, CDR2 LQKENI. V dropped 3 bases and J dropped 5 bases, with 5 bases sitting between them. Here the CDR3 DNA reads TGTGCCAGCTCACCGAGAGATCAGCCCCAGCATTTT. Encoded protein: CASSPRDQPQHF.

The rearrangement joins TRBV18 to TRBJ1-2; unclear D gene. CDR1 and CDR2 (germline): KGHSH, LQKENI. With 6 bases removed from V and 12 bases from J, the gap between germline ends came to 17 bases. The CDR3 is 12 residues long. CDR3: CASSPLAEADTF. The CDR3 coding sequence is TGTGCCAGCTCGCCCCTGGCAGAAGCGGACACCTTC. Looking up the rest from reference TRBV18 and TRBJ1-2 gives the full variable domain: NAGVMQNPRHLVRRRGQEARLRCSPMKGHSHVYWYRQLPEEGLKFMVYLQKENIIDESGMPKERFSAEFPKEGPSILRIQQVVRGDSAAYFCASSPLAEADTFGSGTRLTVV.

The chain carries TRBV6-5 and TRBJ1-2; 8 bases match TRBD1. Germline V gene lookup returns CDR1 MNHEY and CDR2 SVGAGI. J was trimmed by 4 bases and V by 10 bases; bases with no gene match: 11. This CDR3 contains 14 residues. CDR3 nucleotide sequence: TGTGCCACCAAAATCACAGGGGGGGGCTATGGCTACACCTTC. Residues: CATKITGGGYGYTF.

The CDR3: CASSETSGGAADTQYF. In DNA, the CDR3 is TGTGCCAGCAGTGAGACTAGCGGGGGAGCGGCAGATACGCAGTATTTT. The V call is TRBV6-1, the J call TRBJ2-3; 12 bases align to TRBD2. This CDR3 region has 16 residues. CDR1 is MNHNS and CDR2 is SASEGT in the germline V gene. The J segment lost 4 bases and the V segment lost 3 bases, leaving 5 bases of the junction unmatched.

The chain has TRBV27 and TRBJ2-7; 11 bases match TRBD2. Trimming at V came to 4 bases and at J to 3 bases, leaving 5 bases not matched to a gene. The CDR3 extends over 15 amino acids. Looked up from germline, CDR1 is MNHEY and CDR2 is SMNVEV (reference sequence). The CDR3 region is CASSSLAGGNYEQYF. As DNA, the CDR3 is TGTGCCAGCAGTTCCCTAGCGGGGGGTAACTACGAGCAGTACTTC.

The rearrangement uses TRBV2 and TRBJ1-2; 11 nucleotides align to TRBD1. Germline values: CDR1 SNHLY, CDR2 FYNNEI. This CDR3 contains 15 residues. Trimming cost V 4 bases and J 7 bases; bases outside gene matches: 8. Here the CDR3 reads CASSASGQGAGGYTF. The CDR3 DNA follows: TGTGCCAGCAGTGCGAGTGGACAGGGGGCAGGTGGCTACACCTTC.

V gene TRBV15 combines with J gene TRBJ2-7; D perhaps matches TRBD1 (6 bases). V dropped 4 bases and J dropped 3 bases, with 10 bases sitting between them. This CDR3 comprises 13 residues. Germline V gene sequence: CDR1 LNHNV, CDR2 YYDKDF (reference sequence). The chain's CDR3 is CATSNRENYEQYF. The CDR3, as DNA: TGTGCCACCAGCAACAGGGAGAACTACGAGCAGTACTTC.

This chain uses TRBV21-1 with TRBJ1-3. TRBV21-1 is designated a pseudogene. The CDR3 extends over 20 amino acids. In DNA form, the CDR3 reads TGTGCCAGCAGCAAAGAGGATAATCCATTAAAGCGAATCTCTGGAAACACCATATATTTT. This codes for CASSKEDNPLKRISGNTIYF.

Only one count was recorded for this clone. V gene TRBV6-8 combines with J gene TRBJ1-2; D may be TRBD1 (5 bases). Germline lookup yields CDR1 MNHGY and CDR2 SAAAGT. V lost 2 bases and J 8 bases, leaving 9 bases between the germline ends. The CDR3 totals 12 residues. The CDR3 spells CASSYRGRGYTF. The CDR3 DNA is TGTGCCAGCAGTTACAGGGGCCGCGGCTACACCTTC.

The CDR3 DNA sequence: TGTGCCAGCAGCTCTCCGGGACAGGGCGAAGAAAAACTGTTTTTT. As protein: CASSSPGQGEEKLFF. This chain links TRBV28 with TRBJ1-4; TRBD1 matches 9 bases. There are 15 residues in the CDR3. The junction had 10 bases not matched to a gene; V was cut back by 6 bases and J by 8 bases. Germline V gene lookup returns CDR1 MDHEN and CDR2 SYDVKM.

The chain links TRBV6-5 to TRBJ1-5; maybe TRBD1 (6 bases). CDR3 length: 15 residues. V was shortened by 6 bases and J by 4 bases, with 16 bases between the two germline ends. Germline lookup yields CDR1 MNHEY and CDR2 SVGAGI. The CDR3 bases are TGTGCCAGCAGCCTTTGGGGCCAGGGGAATCAGCCCCAGCATTTT. Its protein is CASSLWGQGNQPQHF.

The chain combines TRBV7-9 with TRBJ1-2; D is undetermined. The germline V gene encodes CDR1 SEHNR and CDR2 FQNEAQ (reference sequence). The V and J ends lost 5 bases and 4 bases respectively, with 14 bases between them. The CDR3 sequence is 14 residues long. DNA for the CDR3: TGTGCCAGCAGCCGAGAGCGAGATCTCTATGGCTACACCTTC. Its protein product is CASSRERDLYGYTF.

This clone came up once. The chain carries TRBV5-4 and TRBJ1-5; 7 bases agree with TRBD1. The length of the CDR3 is 18 residues. After removal of 4 bases from V and 3 bases from J, the junction contained 16 bases not matched to a gene. The germline gives CDR1 SGHNT, CDR2 YYREEE (reference sequence). The CDR3 is CASSPGPTRDRFNQPQHF. Here the CDR3 DNA reads TGTGCCAGCAGCCCTGGACCCACTCGGGACAGATTCAATCAGCCCCAGCATTTT.

The CDR3 DNA reads as TGTGCCAGCAGCTATGGGGGGACAGCCCCCACCGGGCAGTACTTC. As protein: CASSYGGTAPTGQYF. The V gene is TRBV7-9, the J gene TRBJ2-7; D might be TRBD1 (7 bases). Germline CDR1 is SEHNR and CDR2 is FQNEAQ (reference sequence). V was clipped by 4 bases and J by 9 bases, with 22 bases between them. This CDR3 region has 15 residues.

The chain employs TRBV5-1 and TRBJ2-1; TRBD1 aligns across 9 bases. CDR1 and CDR2 (germline): SGHRS, YFSETQ. The CDR3 covers 16 residues. The V segment lost 4 bases and the J segment 9 bases; nucleotides outside the gene matches: 14. DNA of the CDR3: TGCGCCAGCAGCCAAAACCCGGGACAGGGTTTCGGTGAGCAGTTCTTC. Amino acids: CASSQNPGQGFGEQFF.

This clone has just a few counts. The rearrangement joins TRBV27 to TRBJ1-1; TRBD1 might be the D (6 bases). V lost 6 bases, J lost 8 bases, and 13 bases lay in between. Germline V gives CDR1 MNHEY, CDR2 SMNVEV (reference sequence). The CDR3 consists of 12 residues. CDR3: CASRLNREEAFF. The CDR3 bases are TGTGCCAGCAGGCTCAACAGGGAGGAAGCTTTCTTT.

V and J are TRBV5-1 and TRBJ1-3, with D perhaps matching TRBD1 (5 bases). The CDR3 spans 16 residues. Per germline, CDR1 SGHRS and CDR2 YFSETQ. The V end lost 4 bases, the J end lost 2 bases, and 16 bases lay between the germline ends. CDR3 region: CASSPGPRAPGNTIYF. The DNA for the CDR3 is TGCGCCAGCAGCCCAGGACCCAGGGCCCCTGGAAACACCATATATTTT.

The rearrangement links TRBV12-5 to TRBJ2-7; no clear D gene. V was trimmed by 0 bases and J by 4 bases, leaving 13 bases between them. The CDR3 is 15 residues long. CDR1 and CDR2 (germline): LGHNT, FRNRAP. The CDR3 DNA follows: TGTGCTAGTGGTTTGGTACGGTCACCTCCATACGAGCAGTACTTC. The encoded protein is CASGLVRSPPYEQYF.

A few counts support this clone. The chain combines TRBV5-1 with TRBJ1-5; D remains unclear. V gave up 1 base and J gave up 0 bases, with 11 bases separating them. CDR3 length: 16 residues. The germline CDR1 and CDR2 sequences are SGHRS and YFSETQ. Here the CDR3 DNA reads TGCGCCAGCAGCTTGTATGGGCTGGATAGCAATCAGCCCCAGCATTTT. Amino acid sequence: CASSLYGLDSNQPQHF.

This chain uses TRBV27 with TRBJ1-2; 8 bases fit TRBD1. V shed 6 bases and J 5 bases; nucleotides not matched to a gene: 14. From germline, CDR1 is MNHEY and CDR2 SMNVEV (reference sequence). This CDR3 is built from 16 residues. CDR3 residues: CASSTLGTGNPYGYTF. In DNA form, the CDR3 reads TGTGCCAGCAGCACCCTCGGGACAGGTAACCCTTATGGCTACACCTTC.

The chain combines TRBV6-5 with TRBJ2-7; D may be TRBD1 (6 bases). The CDR3 is 14 residues long. V was pared by 10 bases and J by 0 bases, with 16 bases between. In germline, CDR1 is MNHEY, CDR2 SVGAGI. The CDR3 region has the DNA TGTGCCAACGCCGAGCCGGGACACTCCTACGAGCAGTACTTC. Protein sequence: CANAEPGHSYEQYF.